The T cell receptor (beta chain) under discussion was sequenced for a study of PD-1 blockade in classical Hodgkin lymphoma. Germline CDR1 MNHNY, CDR2 SVGAGI (reference sequence). Trimming cost V 2 bases and J 2 bases; bases outside gene matches: 5. This CDR3 comprises 15 residues. Notes on the study in general: Newly diagnosed patients reportedly had lower baseline TCR diversity than healthy donors. Prior therapy or disease activity may underlie the repertoire differences, whose causes remain undefined. Complete responders matched newly diagnosed patients in baseline diversity. TCR diversity in CD4+, not CD8+, cells rose significantly by C4D1.

Libraries were prepared by immunoSEQ multiplex PCR; TCRdb keeps only in-frame clonotypes and omits some of them. The sample lists about 59,000 clones, over 85% seen once, with approximately 9.9% in the top ten. Each of the patients experienced relapse following autologous stem cell transplantation, and their brentuximab vedotin exposure differed. A remark on this clone: Its antigen remains unidentified.

This chain uses TRBV6-6 with TRBJ1-2; 7 bases line up with TRBD1. This specimen was peripheral blood mononuclear cells (PBMCs), taken at baseline. The origin of this receptor is a human donor with classical Hodgkin lymphoma. The chain's CDR3 is CASSYPRQGNYGYTF. In DNA, the CDR3 is TGTGCCAGCAGTTACCCCAGACAGGGAAACTATGGCTACACCTTC.